These 7 T cell receptor beta chains share one sample of origin, sequenced in a study of cytomegalovirus exposure and HLA in healthy donors. The PCR ran on 60 Vbeta and 13 Jbeta primers. The assay was immunoSEQ multiplex PCR, and TCRdb's table has in-frame clones only and misses some. The table records under 100,000 clones, around 70% of them present only once. The sequenced sample consisted of PBMCs. The receptors originated from a woman in her forties or fifties in good health and CMV-seropositive.

The chain uses TRBV7-8 and TRBJ2-1; D is uncertain. CDR3 length: 12 residues. Germline assignment: CDR1 SGHVS and CDR2 FQNEAQ. With 4 bases removed from V and 10 bases from J, the gap between germline ends came to 11 bases. This CDR3 is CASSSRAREQFF. CDR3 DNA sequence: TGTGCCAGCAGCTCCCGAGCCAGGGAGCAGTTCTTC.

The chain combines TRBV5-4 with TRBJ2-2; 7 bases are a match to TRBD2. Germline CDR1 reads SGHNT; CDR2 reads YYREEE (reference sequence). The CDR3 runs 14 residues. Trimming took 4 bases from V and 7 from J; bases not matched to a gene: 7. The CDR3 bases are TGTGCCAGCAGCATAGGGACGGGAGGCGGGGAGCTGTTTTTT. It translates to CASSIGTGGGELFF. The full variable domain, with the rest looked up from reference TRBV5-4 and TRBJ2-2, is ETGVTQSPTHLIKTRGQQVTLRCSSQSGHNTVSWYQQALGQGPQFIFQYYREEENGRGNFPPRFSGLQFPNYSSELNVNALELDDSALYLCASSIGTGGGELFFGEGSRLTVL.

J is TRBJ2-1 and V is TRBV6-1; 7 bases match TRBD2. Per the germline V gene, CDR1 is MNHNS and CDR2 is SASEGT. Germline trimming cut 6 bases from V and 4 bases from J; bases unmatched to any gene: 9. This CDR3 comprises 15 residues. The CDR3 reads CASRKAGWGYNEQFF. The CDR3, as DNA: TGTGCCAGCAGAAAAGCGGGATGGGGTTACAATGAGCAGTTCTTC.

This rearrangement joins TRBV11-3 to TRBJ1-1, with 8 bases that match TRBD1. The CDR3 is made up of 15 amino acids. The V gene end was trimmed by 1 base and the J gene end by 2 bases; junction bases not matched to a gene: 3. Germline lookup yields CDR1 SGHNT and CDR2 YENEEA. CDR3 DNA: TGTGCCAGCAGCTTAGGCCAGGGGGCTAACACTGAAGCTTTCTTT. Translating it yields CASSLGQGANTEAFF.

This chain links TRBV19 with TRBJ1-6, with TRBD1 as a possible D gene (5 bases). The CDR3 covers 13 residues. CDR1 is LNHDA, CDR2 SQIVND, per germline (reference sequence). V was pared by 8 bases and J by 5 bases, with 10 bases between. The CDR3 DNA reads TGTGCCAGTGGCGGGACGAATAATTCACCCCTCCACTTT. Translating it yields CASGGTNNSPLHF.

The rearrangement uses TRBV21-1 and TRBJ1-2; TRBD1 is the table's D call and was not checked against the DNA. TRBV21-1 is recorded as a pseudogene. The CDR3 loop spans 16 amino acids. In nucleotides, the CDR3 is TGTGCCAGCAGCAAAGCCGACAACAGGGTAAGCTATGGCTACACCTTC. Its translation is CASSKADNRVSYGYTF.

This sequence joins TRBV14 and TRBJ2-3; a possible D gene is TRBD2 (6 bases). The CDR3 loop spans 15 amino acids. V lost 2 bases and J 4 bases, leaving 13 bases between the germline ends. Germline CDR1 is SGHDN and CDR2 is FVKESK. CDR3 in amino acids: CASSQFGGASDTQYF. CDR3 nucleotide sequence: TGTGCCAGCAGCCAATTCGGGGGAGCATCAGATACGCAGTATTTT.